This T cell receptor beta chain was observed in a study of a mutant IDH1 vaccine in newly diagnosed glioma. Looking at the study overall: Vaccines were begun 4-6 weeks after radiotherapy alone, or with temozolomide cycles. Previous treatment comprised radiotherapy, temozolomide, or both, mostly both.

This table comes from immunoSEQ multiplex PCR, and its TCRdb copy is limited to in-frame clones, with some not included. This sample has tens of thousands of clones, with roughly nine tenths found just once. Regarding the study as a whole: Overall, around 93% of patients had vaccine-induced immune responses.

Time point specified: week 5, during vaccination. Each dose delivered 300 ug of mutant IDH1 20-mer peptide subcutaneously with imiquimod. This clone was recorded only once. Its specificity is not known. The clonotype comes from a woman aged 45 to 65 with glioma. Sequences were derived from PBMCs, sampled from a glioma patient whose treatment included an IDH1 peptide vaccine.

The CDR3 region is CSGGLASYNEQFF. The CDR3 DNA reads as TGCAGCGGGGGACTAGCAAGTTACAATGAGCAGTTCTTC. This sequence joins TRBV29-1 and TRBJ2-1, with 9 positions matching TRBD2. The CDR3 loop spans 13 amino acids. After removal of 7 bases from V and 4 bases from J, the junction contained 5 bases not matched to a gene. Germline assignment: CDR1 SQVTM and CDR2 ANQGSEA.